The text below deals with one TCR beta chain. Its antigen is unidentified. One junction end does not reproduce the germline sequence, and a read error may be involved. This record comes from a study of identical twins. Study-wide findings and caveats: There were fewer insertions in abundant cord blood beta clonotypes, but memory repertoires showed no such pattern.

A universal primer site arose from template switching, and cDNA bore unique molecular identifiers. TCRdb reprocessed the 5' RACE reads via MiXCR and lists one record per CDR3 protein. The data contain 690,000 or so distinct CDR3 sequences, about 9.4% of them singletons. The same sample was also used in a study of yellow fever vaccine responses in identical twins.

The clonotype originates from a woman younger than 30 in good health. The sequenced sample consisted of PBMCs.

The CDR3: CAITGEASQDPQYF. CDR3 bases: TGTGCCATCACTGGGGAGGCTAGCCAAGATCCGCAGTATTTT. V and J are TRBV10-3 and TRBJ2-3, with a weak D call TRBD2 (6 bases). The CDR3 length is 14 residues. Per the germline V gene, CDR1 is ENHRY and CDR2 is SYGVKD.